The 21 T cell receptor beta chains in this list originate from one sample, sequenced in a study of blood T cell repertoires in COVID-19. Clones were read by immunoSEQ multiplex PCR, and TCRdb kept only the in-frame ones, dropping some. This sample has about 310,000 clones, with approximately 88% found just once. Sequenced material: PBMCs or T cells enriched from blood (not recorded which). These receptors came from a woman under 30 who had recovered from COVID-19.

The CDR3 DNA follows: TGTGCCAGCAGCTTAGGGGATACAGGGCTAGAGACCCAGTACTTC. Translation: CASSLGDTGLETQYF. J is TRBJ2-5 and V is TRBV7-2; maybe TRBD1 (6 bases). Per germline, CDR1 SGHTA and CDR2 FQGNSA. Trimming pared 1 base from V and 4 bases from J, leaving 13 bases between. The CDR3 length is 15 residues.

The V and J genes are TRBV7-2 and TRBJ2-7; 8 nucleotides align to TRBD2. CDR1 is SGHTA, CDR2 FQGNSA, per germline. This CDR3 spans 16 amino acids. Losses at the gene ends were 1 base for V and 7 bases for J; bases not matched to a gene: 12. The CDR3 is CASSLEGTSGLREQYF. CDR3 coding DNA: TGTGCCAGCAGCTTAGAAGGTACTAGCGGCCTTCGGGAGCAGTACTTC.

Written as DNA, the CDR3 is TGTGCCAGCAGTGACAGCGTGCGGCAGTTCTTC. This gives the protein CASSDSVRQFF. The chain has TRBV6-1 and TRBJ2-1, with D unclear. The CDR3 totals 11 residues. Trimming stripped 3 bases from V and 12 bases from J, with 9 bases between. Looked up from germline, CDR1 is MNHNS and CDR2 is SASEGT.

CDR3 protein: CASSLEAGGDDQETQYF. DNA of the CDR3: TGTGCCAGCAGTTTAGAAGCGGGAGGAGACGACCAAGAGACCCAGTACTTC. This chain links TRBV28 with TRBJ2-5, with 9 bases that match TRBD2. The CDR3 has 17 amino acids. Trimming cost V 2 bases and J 0 bases; bases outside gene matches: 7. Germline-derived CDR1 and CDR2 are MDHEN and SYDVKM.

This clone was recorded at least ten times. Its ends do not fully match the called genes, so a read error is possible. This sequence joins TRBV7-2 and TRBJ1-2; 7 bases line up with TRBD1. The CDR3 consists of 11 residues. Germline CDR1 reads SGHTA; CDR2 reads FQGNSA. In nucleotides, the CDR3 is TGTGCCAGCAGCTTAGGACAGGGAGTCGCCTTC. Translation: CASSLGQGVAF.

This clone was found once. This sequence joins TRBV5-1 and TRBJ2-2, with D uncertain. Germline CDR1 and CDR2: SGHRS and YFSETQ. V lost 1 base to trimming and J lost 5 bases, with 3 bases between them. The CDR3 covers 12 residues. In nucleotides, the CDR3 is TGCGCCAGCAGCTTGTCTACCGGGGAGCTGTTTTTT. Translation gives CASSLSTGELFF.

The chain links TRBV2 to TRBJ2-7; 10 nucleotides match TRBD2. The trim removed 4 bases at V and 3 bases at J, leaving 3 bases unmatched. This CDR3 has 14 residues. CDR1 and CDR2 (germline): SNHLY, FYNNEI. This CDR3 is CASSARTSGYEQYF. The CDR3, as DNA: TGTGCCAGCAGTGCCCGGACTAGCGGCTACGAGCAGTACTTC.

CDR3 region: CASSLSAASNEQFF. DNA of the CDR3: TGTGCCAGCAGCTTAAGCGCGGCGAGCAATGAGCAGTTCTTC. This chain connects TRBV7-3 to TRBJ2-1; D gene unclear. The CDR3 has 14 residues. Trimming took 1 base from V and 6 from J, leaving 10 bases between them. Per germline, CDR1 SGHTA and CDR2 FQGTGA.

This clone was observed a few times. CDR3 sequence: CATSDGAGYQPQHF. In DNA form, the CDR3 reads TGTGCCACCAGTGATGGAGCAGGGTATCAGCCCCAGCATTTT. The chain is built from TRBV24-1 and TRBJ1-5; perhaps TRBD1 as D (5 bases). The CDR3 length is 14 residues. In germline, CDR1 is KGHDR, CDR2 SFDVKD. The V and J ends lost 3 bases and 5 bases respectively, with 10 bases between them.

The chain links TRBV28 to TRBJ1-1; TRBD1 aligns across 7 bases. The V gene's germline CDR1 is MDHEN and CDR2 SYDVKM. The junction had 7 bases not matched to a gene; V was cut back by 6 bases and J by 6 bases. CDR3 length: 13 residues. The CDR3 DNA reads TGTGCCAGCAGATTTCAGGGGGGCCCTGAAGCTTTCTTT. Protein product: CASRFQGGPEAFF.

This chain links TRBV7-8 with TRBJ2-2; 7 nucleotides agree with TRBD1. V lost 4 bases, J lost 2 bases, and 4 bases stayed unmatched. The germline V gene has CDR1 SGHVS and CDR2 FQNEAQ. This CDR3 comprises 15 residues. Written as DNA, the CDR3 is TGTGCCAGCAGCTCGGGACAGACTAACACCGGGGAGCTGTTTTTT. It encodes CASSSGQTNTGELFF.

The chain joins TRBV27 to TRBJ2-3, with TRBD2 matching 13 bases. Germline CDR1 is MNHEY and CDR2 is SMNVEV (reference sequence). Trimming at V came to 5 bases and at J to 12 bases, leaving 23 bases not matched to a gene. CDR3 length equals 19 residues. The CDR3 here is CASSTNPASGLAGWVRQYF. CDR3 in DNA: TGTGCCAGCAGTACCAATCCTGCCTCGGGACTAGCGGGGTGGGTTCGACAGTATTTT.

The chain combines TRBV5-8 with TRBJ1-1; no firm D call. The CDR3 is made up of 14 amino acids. The V and J ends lost 1 base and 1 base respectively, with 8 bases between them. Germline V gene sequence: CDR1 SGHTS, CDR2 YDEGEE. The chain's CDR3 is CASSLLPGNTEAFF. The CDR3 nucleotides read TGTGCCAGCAGCTTGCTTCCGGGGAACACTGAAGCTTTCTTT.

This clone was found once. V and J are TRBV15 and TRBJ1-2; 8 positions match TRBD1. Germline CDR1 LNHNV, CDR2 YYDKDF (reference sequence). The V and J ends lost 0 bases and 6 bases, in that order; junction bases with no gene match: 15. The length of the CDR3 is 18 residues. The CDR3 spells CATSRDRRQGARLDGYTF. CDR3 DNA: TGTGCCACCAGCAGAGATCGGCGGCAGGGGGCGCGGTTGGATGGCTACACCTTC.

The CDR3 here is CASSQRRWGQGVEYEQYF. For the CDR3, the DNA is TGCGCCAGCAGCCAAAGAAGATGGGGACAGGGGGTCGAATACGAGCAGTACTTC. The chain carries TRBV4-3 and TRBJ2-7; 11 bases are a match to TRBD1. Germline V CDR1 and CDR2: LGHNA, YSLEER. J gave up 4 bases and V 2 bases, and 13 bases lay outside the gene matches. The CDR3 is 18 residues long.

The chain has TRBV14 and TRBJ1-1, with a tentative D call TRBD1 (6 bases). The length of the CDR3 is 14 residues. From germline, CDR1 is SGHDN and CDR2 FVKESK. With 4 bases removed from V and 1 base from J, the gap between germline ends came to 10 bases. CDR3 coding DNA: TGTGCCAGCAGCCCCGTGACAGGGAACACTGAAGCTTTCTTT. It translates to CASSPVTGNTEAFF.

This sequence joins TRBV4-3 and TRBJ2-1, with D possibly TRBD1 on 6 matching bases. CDR3 length: 15 residues. V gave up 1 base and J gave up 7 bases, with 14 bases separating them. Germline V gene sequence: CDR1 LGHNA, CDR2 YSLEER. DNA of the CDR3: TGCGCCAGCAGCCAAGGCGGACAGAGAGCGAATGAGCAGTTCTTC. Its protein product is CASSQGGQRANEQFF.

The genes are TRBV6-2 or TRBV6-3 and TRBJ1-1; no reliable D call. CDR3 length: 14 amino acids. V lost 0 bases and J lost 3, with 8 bases in between. Germline V gives CDR1 MNHEY, CDR2 SVGEGT. Written as DNA, the CDR3 is TGTGCCAGCAGTTACTCAGCCCGGGACACTGAAGCTTTCTTT. Its translation: CASSYSARDTEAFF.

This sequence joins TRBV6-5 and TRBJ1-2; D is possibly TRBD1 (6 bases). Germline assignment: CDR1 MNHEY and CDR2 SVGAGI. Between the trimmed V and J ends, which lost 11 bases and 4 bases, there was a span of 14 bases. The CDR3 loop spans 12 amino acids. The CDR3 is CALGGPFYGYTF. In nucleotides, the CDR3 is TGTGCCCTAGGGGGTCCTTTCTATGGCTACACCTTC.

The chain's CDR3 is CASSLGGQGVNYGYTF. DNA for the CDR3: TGTGCCAGCAGCTTAGGTGGTCAGGGGGTTAACTATGGCTACACCTTC. The chain employs TRBV7-9 and TRBJ1-2, with 7 bases fitting TRBD1. With 1 base clipped from V and 1 base from J, the junction kept 6 bases outside the gene matches. Germline V gene lookup returns CDR1 SEHNR and CDR2 FQNEAQ (reference sequence). CDR3 length equals 16 residues.

V gene TRBV24-1 combines with J gene TRBJ1-5; D ambiguous. CDR1 and CDR2 from the germline V gene are KGHDR and SFDVKD. The CDR3 length is 15 residues. V shed 2 bases and J shed 4 bases, with 11 bases lying between them. CDR3: CATSDSVRGNQPQHF. CDR3 sequence (DNA): TGTGCCACCAGTGATTCTGTTCGGGGAAATCAGCCCCAGCATTTT.